This entry lists 6 T cell receptor beta chains sequenced from one sample in a study of T cell responses to AZD1222 COVID-19 vaccine. Data came from immunoSEQ multiplex PCR; TCRdb stores just in-frame clones and leaves some out. The sample yields 140,000 or so clones, 85% to 90% seen once. The sample was peripheral blood, taken on day 0 of AZD1222 vaccination. These receptor sequences come from an adult in good health.

V and J are TRBV30 and TRBJ2-3, with TRBD1 matching 7 bases. This CDR3 spans 15 amino acids. Germline trimming cut 0 bases from V and 0 bases from J; bases unmatched to any gene: 3. Looked up from germline, CDR1 is GTSNPN and CDR2 is SVGIG (reference sequence). CDR3 in amino acids: CAWSVGTASTDTQYF. In nucleotides, the CDR3 is TGTGCCTGGAGTGTAGGGACAGCTAGCACAGATACGCAGTATTTT.

This chain links TRBV27 with TRBJ1-1, with D hard to call. V was trimmed by 6 bases and J by 0 bases, leaving 17 bases between them. Germline CDR1 MNHEY, CDR2 SMNVEV (reference sequence). The length of the CDR3 is 16 residues. CDR3 bases: TGTGCCAGCAGACCTGTGGCCTTCCTTATGAACACTGAAGCTTTCTTT. This gives the protein CASRPVAFLMNTEAFF.

The chain joins TRBV12-3 or TRBV12-4 to TRBJ1-1; D unclear. V lost 6 bases and J 4 bases, leaving 9 bases between the germline ends. The CDR3 runs 12 residues. The CDR3 sequence: CASRIWSTEAFF. Written as DNA, the CDR3 is TGTGCCAGCAGAATTTGGAGCACTGAAGCTTTCTTT.

V and J are TRBV28 and TRBJ1-4; D is undetermined. V lost 5 bases and J lost 0, with 10 bases in between. Germline loops: CDR1 MDHEN, CDR2 SYDVKM. The length of the CDR3 is 15 residues. This CDR3 is CASSGSSATNEKLFF. The DNA of the CDR3 is TGTGCCAGCAGTGGGTCGAGTGCAACTAATGAAAAACTGTTTTTT.

The gene calls are TRBV7-3 and TRBJ2-5, with 8 positions matching TRBD1. Looked up from germline, CDR1 is SGHTA and CDR2 is FQGTGA. This CDR3 has 15 residues. V lost 1 base and J lost 4; bases outside the gene matches: 5. This CDR3 reads CASSLSPTGGETQYF. CDR3 bases: TGTGCCAGCAGCTTAAGTCCCACAGGGGGAGAGACCCAGTACTTC. Complete variable domain (other parts from reference TRBV7-3 and TRBJ2-5): GAGVSQTPSNKVTEKGKYVELRCDPISGHTALYWYRQSLGQGPEFLIYFQGTGAADDSGLPNDRFFAVRPEGSVSTLKIQRTERGDSAVYLCASSLSPTGGETQYFGPGTRLLVL.

In DNA, the CDR3 is TGTGCCAGCAGCGTGGAAACAGATACGCAGTATTTT. Translated: CASSVETDTQYF. V is TRBV9 and J is TRBJ2-3; D remains unclear. The germline V gene encodes CDR1 SGDLS and CDR2 YYNGEE. V was cut by 2 bases and J by 3 bases, with 4 bases left in between. The CDR3 is 12 residues long.